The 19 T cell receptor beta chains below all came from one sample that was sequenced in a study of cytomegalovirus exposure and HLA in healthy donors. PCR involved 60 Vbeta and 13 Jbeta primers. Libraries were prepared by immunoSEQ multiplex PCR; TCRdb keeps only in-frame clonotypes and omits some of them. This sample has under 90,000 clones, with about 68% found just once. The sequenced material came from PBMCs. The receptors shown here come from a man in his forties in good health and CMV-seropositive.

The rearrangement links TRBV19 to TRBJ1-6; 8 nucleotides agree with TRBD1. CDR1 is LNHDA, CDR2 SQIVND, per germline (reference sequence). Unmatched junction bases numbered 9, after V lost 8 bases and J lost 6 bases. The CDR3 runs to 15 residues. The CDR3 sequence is CASRSGTGLNSPLHF. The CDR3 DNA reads TGTGCCAGTCGCTCCGGGACAGGCCTTAATTCACCCCTCCACTTT.

The CDR3 DNA reads TGTGCCAGCAGCATGGACAGGGGTTATGGCTACACCTTC. Amino acids: CASSMDRGYGYTF. This chain connects TRBV7-2 to TRBJ1-2; TRBD1 matches at 9 bases. The germline V gene encodes CDR1 SGHTA and CDR2 FQGNSA. There are 13 residues in the CDR3. J gave up 5 bases and V 5 bases, and 3 bases lay outside the gene matches.

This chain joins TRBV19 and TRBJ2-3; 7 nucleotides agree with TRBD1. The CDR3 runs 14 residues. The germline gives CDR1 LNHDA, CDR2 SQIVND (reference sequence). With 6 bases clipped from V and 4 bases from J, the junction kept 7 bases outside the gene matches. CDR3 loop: CASRNWTGPDTQYF. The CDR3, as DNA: TGTGCCAGTAGAAACTGGACAGGCCCAGATACGCAGTATTTT.

CDR3 DNA sequence: TGTGCCAGTCAGGGCCTTGAACTGAATTCACCCCTCCACTTT. Amino acids: CASQGLELNSPLHF. The genes are TRBV28 and TRBJ1-6; perhaps TRBD1 as D (5 bases). V was pared by 9 bases and J by 7 bases, with 16 bases between. Germline CDR1 MDHEN, CDR2 SYDVKM. This CDR3 has 14 amino acids. The whole variable domain, remainder taken from reference TRBV28 and TRBJ1-6, is DVKVTQSSRYLVKRTGEKVFLECVQDMDHENMFWYRQDPGLGLRLIYFSYDVKMKEKGDIPEGYSVSREKKERFSLILESASTNQTSMYLCASQGLELNSPLHFGNGTRLTVT.

The CDR3 is CASSLAADTEAFF. DNA of the CDR3: TGTGCCAGCAGCTTAGCAGCGGACACTGAAGCTTTCTTT. The chain joins TRBV7-9 to TRBJ1-1, with no clear D. Trimming removed 0 bases at V and 3 bases at J, with 5 bases between. Germline CDR1 is SEHNR and CDR2 is FQNEAQ (reference sequence). This CDR3 has 13 amino acids.

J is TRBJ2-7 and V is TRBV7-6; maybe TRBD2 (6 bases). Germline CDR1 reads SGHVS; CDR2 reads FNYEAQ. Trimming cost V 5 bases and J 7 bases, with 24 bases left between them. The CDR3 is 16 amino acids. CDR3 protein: CASSALSGSPLEEQYF. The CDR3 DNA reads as TGTGCCAGCAGCGCCCTTTCCGGGAGCCCGCTAGAGGAGCAGTACTTC.

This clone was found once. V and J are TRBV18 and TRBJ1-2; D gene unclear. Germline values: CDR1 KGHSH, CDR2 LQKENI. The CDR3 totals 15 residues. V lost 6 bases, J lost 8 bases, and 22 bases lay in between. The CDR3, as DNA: TGTGCCAGCTCTGAACAAGGAGGGCAGGATAGGGGCTACACCTTC. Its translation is CASSEQGGQDRGYTF.

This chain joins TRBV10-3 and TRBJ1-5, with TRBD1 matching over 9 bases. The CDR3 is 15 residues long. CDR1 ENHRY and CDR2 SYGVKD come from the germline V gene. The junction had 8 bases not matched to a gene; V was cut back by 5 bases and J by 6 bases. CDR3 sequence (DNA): TGTGCCATCAGTCAGGACAGGGGATTCGGTCAGCCCCAGCATTTT. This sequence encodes CAISQDRGFGQPQHF.

The DNA for the CDR3 is TGTGCCAGCAGCCAAGATCAAGCGGGCGGAGAGACCCAGTACTTC. Protein sequence: CASSQDQAGGETQYF. The chain uses TRBV14 and TRBJ2-5, with a weak D call TRBD2 (6 bases). The V gene's germline CDR1 is SGHDN and CDR2 FVKESK. The CDR3 spans 15 residues. Deletions cut 0 bases from V and 4 bases from J, with 12 bases between.

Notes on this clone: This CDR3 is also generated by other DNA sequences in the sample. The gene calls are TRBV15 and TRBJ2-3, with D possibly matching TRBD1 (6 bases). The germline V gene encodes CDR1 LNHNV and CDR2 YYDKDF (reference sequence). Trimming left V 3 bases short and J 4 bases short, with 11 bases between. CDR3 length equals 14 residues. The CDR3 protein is CATSRGQGSDTQYF. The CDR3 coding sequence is TGTGCCACCAGCAGGGGTCAGGGGTCAGATACGCAGTATTTT.

As DNA, the CDR3 is TGTGCCAGCTCCCTGGGACAGATAAGCTCCTACGAGCAGTACTTC. Its protein product is CASSLGQISSYEQYF. This chain links TRBV18 with TRBJ2-7; 7 bases match TRBD1. CDR3 length: 15 amino acids. Trimming cost V 6 bases and J 0 bases; bases outside gene matches: 8. Germline V CDR1 and CDR2: KGHSH, LQKENI. Combining the CDR3 with reference TRBV18 and TRBJ2-7 gives the whole variable domain NAGVMQNPRHLVRRRGQEARLRCSPMKGHSHVYWYRQLPEEGLKFMVYLQKENIIDESGMPKERFSAEFPKEGPSILRIQQVVRGDSAAYFCASSLGQISSYEQYFGPGTRLTVT.

The CDR3 reads CASSFLGGQGNTIYF. The CDR3 DNA reads as TGTGCCAGCAGCTTCTTAGGCGGGCAGGGAAACACCATATATTTT. The chain has TRBV7-9 and TRBJ1-3; D not certain. Per the germline V gene, CDR1 is SEHNR and CDR2 is FQNEAQ (reference sequence). This CDR3 contains 15 residues. V lost 3 bases and J 4 bases, leaving 13 bases between the germline ends.

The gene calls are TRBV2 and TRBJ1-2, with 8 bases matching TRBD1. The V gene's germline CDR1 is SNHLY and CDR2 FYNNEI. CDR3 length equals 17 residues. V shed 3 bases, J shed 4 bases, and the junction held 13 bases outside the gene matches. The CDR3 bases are TGTGCCAGCAGTGAGGCTCTTGGGCAGGGGGCGTTCTATGGCTACACCTTC. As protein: CASSEALGQGAFYGYTF.

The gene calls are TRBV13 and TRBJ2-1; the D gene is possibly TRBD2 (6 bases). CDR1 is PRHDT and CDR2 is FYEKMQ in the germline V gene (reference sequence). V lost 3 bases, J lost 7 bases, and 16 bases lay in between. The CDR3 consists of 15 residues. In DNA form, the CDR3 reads TGTGCCAGCAGCTTTTTTCAGCGGGCCCCTAATGAGCAGTTCTTC. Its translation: CASSFFQRAPNEQFF.

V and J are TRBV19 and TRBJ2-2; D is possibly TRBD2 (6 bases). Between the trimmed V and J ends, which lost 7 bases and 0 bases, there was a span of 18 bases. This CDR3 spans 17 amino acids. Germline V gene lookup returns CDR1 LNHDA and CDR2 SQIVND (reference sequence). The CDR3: CASKFRGADANTGELFF. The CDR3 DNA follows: TGTGCCAGTAAATTTCGCGGGGCGGACGCGAACACCGGGGAGCTGTTTTTT.

The CDR3 DNA follows: TGCAGCGGTGGACAGGGGGCAATGTATGGCTACACCTTC. Its translation is CSGGQGAMYGYTF. This chain connects TRBV29-1 to TRBJ1-2; 11 nucleotides line up with TRBD1. The CDR3 has 13 residues. V dropped 7 bases and J dropped 5; count of bases not matched to a gene: 6. The germline CDR1 and CDR2 sequences are SQVTM and ANQGSEA.

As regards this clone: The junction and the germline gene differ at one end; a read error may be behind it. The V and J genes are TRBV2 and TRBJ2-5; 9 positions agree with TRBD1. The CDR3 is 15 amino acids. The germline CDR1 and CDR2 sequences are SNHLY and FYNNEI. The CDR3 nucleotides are TGTGTCAGCAGTCAGGACAGGGGCGACCAAGAGACCCAGTACTTC. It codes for CVSSQDRGDQETQYF. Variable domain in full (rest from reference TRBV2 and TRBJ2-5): EPEVTQTPSHQVTQMGQEVILRCVPISNHLYFYWYRQILGQKVEFLVSFYNNEISEKSEIFDDQFSVERPDGSNFTLKIRSTKLEDSAMYFCVSSQDRGDQETQYFGPGTRLLVL.

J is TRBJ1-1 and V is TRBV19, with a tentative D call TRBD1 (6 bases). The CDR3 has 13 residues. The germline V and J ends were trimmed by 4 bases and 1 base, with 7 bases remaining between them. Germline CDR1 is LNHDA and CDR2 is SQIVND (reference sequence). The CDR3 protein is CASSTTGNTEAFF. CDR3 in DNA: TGTGCCAGTAGTACGACAGGGAACACTGAAGCTTTCTTT. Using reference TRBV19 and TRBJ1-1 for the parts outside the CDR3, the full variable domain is DGGITQSPKYLFRKEGQNVTLSCEQNLNHDAMYWYRQDPGQGLRLIYYSQIVNDFQKGDIAEGYSVSREKKESFPLTVTSAQKNPTAFYLCASSTTGNTEAFFGQGTRLTVV.

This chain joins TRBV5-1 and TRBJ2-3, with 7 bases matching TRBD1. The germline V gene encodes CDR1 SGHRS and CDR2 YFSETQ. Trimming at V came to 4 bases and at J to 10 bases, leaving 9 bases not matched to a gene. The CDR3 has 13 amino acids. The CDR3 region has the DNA TGCGCCAGCAGCCTTACCTTACAGGGGCCGCAGTATTTT. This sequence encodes CASSLTLQGPQYF.